Reported below is one TCR beta chain. The antigen remains unidentified. Genomic DNA from each subset was divided evenly over several immunoSEQ plates. TCRdb's copy holds only in-frame clones and misses some; the assay was immunoSEQ multiplex PCR. The repertoire includes roughly 450,000 clones, less than 85% of them detected once, and 10% to 15% sits in the top ten. Donors included only healthy HIV-negative adults lacking recent acute infections or vaccinations. The data derive from a study of shared clonotypes between healthy human individuals. General study points: Donor clonotype sharing was expected to depend on sequencing depth.

The germline CDR1 and CDR2 sequences are MNHEY and SMNVEV (reference sequence). This CDR3 spans 14 amino acids. Trimming removed 3 bases at V and 2 bases at J, with 11 bases between. The specimen was PBMCs. J is TRBJ2-7 and V is TRBV27; D remains unclear. The TCR was taken from a woman aged 40 to 55 in good health. Some clones in this sample may be carry-over from other donors' samples. CDR3 sequence (DNA): TGTGCCAGCAGTTTTCAGGACGCAACCTACGAGCAGTACTTC. This encodes CASSFQDATYEQYF.